What follows are 10 T cell receptor beta chains derived from one specimen sequenced in a study of cytomegalovirus exposure and HLA in healthy donors. Primers: 60 Vbeta forward and 13 Jbeta reverse. This table comes from immunoSEQ multiplex PCR, and its TCRdb copy is limited to in-frame clones, with some not included. The data contain some 180,000 clones, more than 75% of them singletons. The sample was PBMCs. The receptors stem from a woman aged 25 to 39 in good health and CMV-seropositive.

V usage is TRBV5-5 and J usage is TRBJ2-1; 8 positions agree with TRBD1. J was trimmed by 10 bases and V by 0 bases; bases with no gene match: 6. CDR3 length: 14 amino acids. In germline, CDR1 is SGHKS, CDR2 YYEKEE (reference sequence). Written as DNA, the CDR3 is TGTGCCAGCAGCTTGGGGCAGGGGGCAGGCGAGCAGTTCTTC. Amino acid sequence: CASSLGQGAGEQFF.

V gene TRBV18 combines with J gene TRBJ2-7; TRBD2 agrees at 9 bases. This CDR3 contains 14 residues. Germline CDR1 reads KGHSH; CDR2 reads LQKENI. V lost 2 bases to trimming and J lost 3 bases; unmatched junction nucleotides: 2. CDR3 bases: TGTGCCAGCTCACCAGAGCGGGGGGACTACGAGCAGTACTTC. Translation gives CASSPERGDYEQYF.

CDR3 DNA sequence: TGTGCCAGCAGCTATTCGACAGGGGAAAATTCACCCCTCCACTTT. This sequence encodes CASSYSTGENSPLHF. The chain couples TRBV7-8 to TRBJ1-6; 8 bases agree with TRBD1. CDR1 is SGHVS, CDR2 FQNEAQ, per germline. The V segment lost 4 bases and the J segment 7 bases; nucleotides outside the gene matches: 6. This CDR3 comprises 15 residues.

This rearrangement joins TRBV30 to TRBJ1-3; D perhaps matches TRBD1 (6 bases). Per the germline V gene, CDR1 is GTSNPN and CDR2 is SVGIG (reference sequence). V was pared by 4 bases and J by 4 bases, with 11 bases between. The length of the CDR3 is 13 residues. In DNA form, the CDR3 reads TGTGCCTGGACAGGGGTAGGGGGAAACACCATATATTTT. Amino acids: CAWTGVGGNTIYF.

J is TRBJ2-3 and V is TRBV6-5, with a tentative D call TRBD2 (5 bases). The CDR3 consists of 15 residues. The V gene lost 3 bases and the J gene lost 2 bases, with 12 bases spanning the gap. The germline V gene has CDR1 MNHEY and CDR2 SVGAGI. CDR3 in amino acids: CASSYRSGYTDTQYF. The CDR3 DNA reads as TGTGCCAGCAGTTATAGGAGCGGATACACAGATACGCAGTATTTT.

This clone was found a few times. The gene calls are TRBV23-1 and TRBJ2-5, with 9 positions matching TRBD2. TRBV23-1 is reported as an ORF; its role is uncertain. The CDR3 loop spans 17 amino acids. With 4 bases clipped from V and 3 bases from J, the junction kept 12 bases outside the gene matches. In DNA, the CDR3 is TGCGCCAGCAGTCGACCGACCTCCCAGCGGGGGGAAGAGACCCAGTACTTC. Its translation: CASSRPTSQRGEETQYF.

CDR3 bases: TGCGCCAGCAGCCAAGAAGAGGGAGCTACTGAAGCTTTCTTT. Translating gives CASSQEEGATEAFF. The V call is TRBV4-1, the J call TRBJ1-1; D remains unclear. The V end lost 0 bases, the J end lost 5 bases, and 10 bases lay between the germline ends. The CDR3 totals 14 residues. CDR1 MGHRA and CDR2 YSYEKL come from the germline V gene.

J is TRBJ2-7 and V is TRBV14; 7 nucleotides line up with TRBD1. There are 14 residues in the CDR3. Germline V gene data show CDR1 as SGHDN and CDR2 as FVKESK. The junction had 8 bases not matched to a gene; V was cut back by 4 bases and J by 5 bases. The CDR3 DNA reads TGTGCCAGCAGCCTCAGTAAGGGGGCGAACGAGCAGTACTTC. The encoded protein is CASSLSKGANEQYF.

The chain uses TRBV4-2 and TRBJ1-1, with 9 bases lining up with TRBD1. This CDR3 is built from 14 residues. Unmatched junction bases numbered 4, after V lost 1 base and J lost 7 bases. Germline CDR1 is LGHNA and CDR2 is YNFKEQ. DNA of the CDR3: TGTGCCAGCAGCCAAGGAGGGACAGGGATTGAAGCTTTCTTT. Translation gives CASSQGGTGIEAFF.

The chain uses TRBV28 and TRBJ1-6; possibly TRBD1 for D (5 bases). Germline V CDR1 and CDR2: MDHEN, SYDVKM. With 6 bases removed from V and 7 bases from J, the gap between germline ends came to 22 bases. This CDR3 region has 17 residues. CDR3 sequence reads: CASRGYYRPGVNSPLHF. CDR3 nucleotides: TGTGCCAGCAGGGGGTATTATAGACCGGGGGTGAATTCACCCCTCCACTTT.